This T cell receptor beta chain was sequenced during a study of T cell repertoires in cytomegalovirus infection. The CDR3 is made up of 15 amino acids. V dropped 6 bases and J dropped 4 bases, with 18 bases sitting between them. Germline-derived CDR1 and CDR2 are SGHVS and FQNEAQ. This clonotype was counted many times. What it binds is not known. From the reads, TCRdb called clonotypes with MiXCR, one entry per CDR3 protein. The table lists about 890,000 distinct CDR3 sequences, approximately 31% of them singletons. The chain recombines TRBV7-8 with TRBJ1-2; D is possibly TRBD1 (6 bases). Sequencing used cultured CD8+ T cells from PBMCs, obtained from culture after CMV antigen stimulation. The source of this sequence is a human donor in good health (CMV status not recorded). Some clones in this sample may be carry-over from other donors' samples. CDR3 bases: TGTGCCAGCAGTCTTAGGACAGCAAATATCTATGGCTACACCTTC. Encoded protein: CASSLRTANIYGYTF.